The text below deals with one T cell receptor (beta chain). Antigen unknown. Reverse transcription used about 0.45 to 1 ug RNA and random hexamers. Amplification of TCR beta CDR3 spanned 54 Vbeta and 13 Jbeta via immunoSEQ multiplex PCR. TCRdb re-called the immunoSEQ multiplex PCR reads with MiXCR, one entry per CDR3 protein. Altogether 100,000 to 150,000 distinct CDR3 sequences are present, around 94% being singletons, with the ten largest covering over 0.2%. This CDR3 has 17 residues. Germline lookup yields CDR1 SGHRS and CDR2 YFSETQ. The V end lost 4 bases, the J end lost 5 bases, and 25 bases lay between the germline ends. The sample is drawn from a study of CD8 T cells in Susac syndrome. Study background: The Susac syndrome patients that were sequenced included about 6 with active disease and fewer than 10 in remission.

Recently defined diagnostic criteria for definite or probable disease were fulfilled by Susac syndrome patients. General study results and limits: Total CD8+ repertoires held some 15 Susac-specific public clones, while CD8+ TEMRA repertoires held a few.

Sequencing was carried out using CD8+ T cells from PBMCs. This TCR derives from a human donor with Susac syndrome. The chain couples TRBV5-1 to TRBJ2-7, with D tentatively TRBD2 (6 bases). The CDR3 reads CASSPGETPLKVHEQYF. For the CDR3, the DNA is TGCGCCAGCAGCCCGGGGGAGACCCCCCTAAAAGTCCACGAGCAGTACTTC.